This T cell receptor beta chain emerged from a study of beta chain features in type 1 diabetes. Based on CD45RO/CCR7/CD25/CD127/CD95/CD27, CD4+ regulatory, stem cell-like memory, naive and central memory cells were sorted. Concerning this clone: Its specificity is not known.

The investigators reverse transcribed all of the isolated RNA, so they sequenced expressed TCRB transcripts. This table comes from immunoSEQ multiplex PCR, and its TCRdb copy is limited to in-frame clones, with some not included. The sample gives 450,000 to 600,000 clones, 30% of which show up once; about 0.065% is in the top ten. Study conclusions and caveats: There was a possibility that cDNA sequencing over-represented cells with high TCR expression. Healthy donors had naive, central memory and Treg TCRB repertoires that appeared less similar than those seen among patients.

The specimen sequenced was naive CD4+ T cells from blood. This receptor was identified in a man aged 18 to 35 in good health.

CDR3 in DNA: TGTGCCTGGAGTTCGGGGAGCTTTGGCTACACCTTC. Residues: CAWSSGSFGYTF. The rearrangement joins TRBV30 to TRBJ1-2, with unresolved D. Per germline, CDR1 GTSNPN and CDR2 SVGIG (reference sequence). CDR3 length equals 12 residues. Deletions cut 2 bases from V and 7 bases from J, with 11 bases between. The full variable domain, completed using reference TRBV30 and TRBJ1-2, is SQTIHQWPATLVQPVGSPLSLECTVEGTSNPNLYWYRQAAGRGLQLLFYSVGIGQISSEVPQNLSASRPQDRQFILSSKKLLLSDSGFYLCAWSSGSFGYTFGSGTRLTVV.